The 3 T cell receptor beta chains in this list originate from one sample, sequenced in a study of T cell changes during pregnancy in multiple sclerosis. Assay: immunoSEQ multiplex PCR; the TCRdb copy retains only in-frame clones and omits some. The profile covers around 42,000 clones, with roughly 88% appearing a single time and roughly 4.9% taken by the ten largest. The material sequenced was peripheral blood, taken in the first trimester of pregnancy. All receptors derive from a female donor in good health, enrolled as a control in a pregnancy study.

V is TRBV6-5 and J is TRBJ1-3; D is uncertain. The CDR3 spans 15 residues. CDR1 and CDR2 from the germline V gene are MNHEY and SVGAGI. The germline V and J ends were trimmed by 6 bases and 0 bases, with 12 bases remaining between them. CDR3 sequence: CASSSPTRSGNTIYF. In DNA form, the CDR3 reads TGTGCCAGCAGCTCCCCTACTCGCTCTGGAAACACCATATATTTT.

The gene calls are TRBV5-1 and TRBJ2-1; 16 bases align to TRBD2. This CDR3 contains 22 residues. From germline, CDR1 is SGHRS and CDR2 YFSETQ. The junction had 16 bases not matched to a gene; V was cut back by 3 bases and J by 1 base. The CDR3 nucleotides read TGCGCCAGCAGCTACCACCCCGGCCGGGGACTAGCGGGGGGGCCGTCCTACAATGAGCAGTTCTTC. Translated, it gives CASSYHPGRGLAGGPSYNEQFF.

The CDR3 region is CASSLAGGGQETQYF. The CDR3 DNA reads TGTGCCAGCAGCTTAGCGGGGGGGGGCCAAGAGACCCAGTACTTC. The chain combines TRBV27 with TRBJ2-5, with TRBD2 identical over 11 bases. The CDR3 extends over 15 amino acids. The V gene's germline CDR1 is MNHEY and CDR2 SMNVEV (reference sequence). V lost 6 bases, J lost 1 base, and 4 bases stayed unmatched.